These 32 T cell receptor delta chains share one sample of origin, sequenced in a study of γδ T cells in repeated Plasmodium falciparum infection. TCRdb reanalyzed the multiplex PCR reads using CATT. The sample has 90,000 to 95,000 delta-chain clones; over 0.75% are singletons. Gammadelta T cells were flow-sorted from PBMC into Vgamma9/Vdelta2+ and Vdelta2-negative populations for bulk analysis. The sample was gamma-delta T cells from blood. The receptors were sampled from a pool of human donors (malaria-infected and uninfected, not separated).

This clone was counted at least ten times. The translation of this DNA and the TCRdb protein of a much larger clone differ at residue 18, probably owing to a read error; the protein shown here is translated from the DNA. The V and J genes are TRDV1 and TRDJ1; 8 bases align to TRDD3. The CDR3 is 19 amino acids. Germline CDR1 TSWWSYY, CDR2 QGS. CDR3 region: CALGDHLVSRGITKDKLTF. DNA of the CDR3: TGTGCTCTTGGGGATCACTTAGTTAGCCGGGGGATAACCAAGGATAAACTCACCTTT.

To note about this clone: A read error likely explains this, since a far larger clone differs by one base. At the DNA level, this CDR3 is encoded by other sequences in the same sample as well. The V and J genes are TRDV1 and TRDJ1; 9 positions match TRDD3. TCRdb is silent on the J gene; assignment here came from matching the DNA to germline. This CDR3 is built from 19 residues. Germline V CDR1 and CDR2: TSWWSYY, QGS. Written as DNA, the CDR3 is TGCGCTCTTGGGACTACCAAGCGGGGATACGCCAATCACACCGATAAACTCATCTTT. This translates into CALGTTKRGYANHTDKLIF.

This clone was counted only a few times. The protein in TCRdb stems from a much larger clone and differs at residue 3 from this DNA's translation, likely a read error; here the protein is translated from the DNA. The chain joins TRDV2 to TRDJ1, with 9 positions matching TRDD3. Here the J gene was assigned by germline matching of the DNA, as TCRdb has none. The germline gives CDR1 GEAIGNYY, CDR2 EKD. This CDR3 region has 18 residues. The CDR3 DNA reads TGTGCCCGTGACACTGTTGGGCTGGGGGATCAGTACACCGATAAACTCATCTTT. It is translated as CARDTVGLGDQYTDKLIF.

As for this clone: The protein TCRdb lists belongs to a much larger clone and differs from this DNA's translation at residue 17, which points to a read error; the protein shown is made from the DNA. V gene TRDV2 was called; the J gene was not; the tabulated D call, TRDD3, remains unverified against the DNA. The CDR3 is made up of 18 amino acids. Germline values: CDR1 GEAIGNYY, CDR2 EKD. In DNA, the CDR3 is TGTGCCTGTGACAGAGTACTGGGGGACCCCACTTACACCGATAAACTCACCTTT. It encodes CACDRVLGDPTYTDKLTF.

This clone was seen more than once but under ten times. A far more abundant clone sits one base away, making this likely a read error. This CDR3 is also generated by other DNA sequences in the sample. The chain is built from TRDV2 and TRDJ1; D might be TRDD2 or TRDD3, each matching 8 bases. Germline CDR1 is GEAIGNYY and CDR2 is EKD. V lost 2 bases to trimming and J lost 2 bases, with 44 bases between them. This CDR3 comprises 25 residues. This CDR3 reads CACDNRNTFLLSSRRGIEWTDKLIF. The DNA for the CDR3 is TGTGCCTGTGACAACAGGAACACCTTCCTATTATCGTCCCGGCGGGGGATAGAGTGGACCGATAAACTCATCTTT.

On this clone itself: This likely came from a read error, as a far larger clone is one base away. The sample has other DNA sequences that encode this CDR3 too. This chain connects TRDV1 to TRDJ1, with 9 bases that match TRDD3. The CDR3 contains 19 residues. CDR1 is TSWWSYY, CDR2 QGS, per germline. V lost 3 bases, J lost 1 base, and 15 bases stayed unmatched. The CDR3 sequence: CALGEQLVRGYVPTDKLIF. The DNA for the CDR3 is TGTGCTCTTGGGGAGCAGCTCGTGAGGGGATACGTACCCACCGATAAACTCATCTTT.

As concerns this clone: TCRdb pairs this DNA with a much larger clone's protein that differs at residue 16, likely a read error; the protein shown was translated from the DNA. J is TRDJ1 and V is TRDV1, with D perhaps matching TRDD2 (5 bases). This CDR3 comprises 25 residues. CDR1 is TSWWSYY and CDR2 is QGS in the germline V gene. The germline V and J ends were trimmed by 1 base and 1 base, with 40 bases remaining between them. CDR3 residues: CALGEPRKPYPLLRAAIRSTDKLIF. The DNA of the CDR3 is TGTGCTCTTGGGGAACCCCGGAAACCCTACCCTTTACTCCGTGCCGCCATTAGGAGCACCGATAAACTCATCTTT.

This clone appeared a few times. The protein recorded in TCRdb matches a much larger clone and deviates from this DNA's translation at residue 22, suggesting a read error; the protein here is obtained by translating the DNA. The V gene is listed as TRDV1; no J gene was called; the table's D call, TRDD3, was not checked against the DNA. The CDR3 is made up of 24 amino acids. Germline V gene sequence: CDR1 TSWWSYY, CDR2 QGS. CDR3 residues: CALGDGLPTFFTGGYADPTDKPIF. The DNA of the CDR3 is TGTGCTCTTGGGGACGGCCTTCCTACGTTCTTTACTGGGGGATACGCGGACCCCACCGATAAACCCATCTTT.

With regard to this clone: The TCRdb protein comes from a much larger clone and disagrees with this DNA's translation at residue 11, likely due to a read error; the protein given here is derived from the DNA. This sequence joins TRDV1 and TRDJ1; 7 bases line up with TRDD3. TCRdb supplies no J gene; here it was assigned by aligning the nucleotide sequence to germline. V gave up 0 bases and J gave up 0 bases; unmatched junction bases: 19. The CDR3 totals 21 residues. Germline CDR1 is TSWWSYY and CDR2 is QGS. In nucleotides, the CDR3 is TGTGCTCTTGGGGAACTAGATTTCTTTCTGAGGGATACACTGTACACCGATAAACTCATCTTT. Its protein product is CALGELDFFLRDTLYTDKLIF.

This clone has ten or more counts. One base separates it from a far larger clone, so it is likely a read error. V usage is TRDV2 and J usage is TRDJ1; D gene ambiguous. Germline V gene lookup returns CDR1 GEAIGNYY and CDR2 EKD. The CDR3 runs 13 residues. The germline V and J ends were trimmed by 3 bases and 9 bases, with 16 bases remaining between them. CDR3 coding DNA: TGTGCCTGTGACGTCCGACGGGCCCCCGAACTCATCTTT. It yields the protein CACDVRRAPELIF.

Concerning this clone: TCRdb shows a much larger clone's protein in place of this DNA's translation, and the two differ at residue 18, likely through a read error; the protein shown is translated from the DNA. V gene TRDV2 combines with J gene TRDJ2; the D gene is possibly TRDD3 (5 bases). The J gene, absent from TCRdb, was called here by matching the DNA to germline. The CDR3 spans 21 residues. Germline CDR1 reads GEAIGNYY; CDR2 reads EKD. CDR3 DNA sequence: TGTGCCTGTGACACCGTCATCCGGGAACCAGGGGAGAGCTGGGCGACAGCAAAACTCTTCTTT. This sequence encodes CACDTVIREPGESWATAKLFF.

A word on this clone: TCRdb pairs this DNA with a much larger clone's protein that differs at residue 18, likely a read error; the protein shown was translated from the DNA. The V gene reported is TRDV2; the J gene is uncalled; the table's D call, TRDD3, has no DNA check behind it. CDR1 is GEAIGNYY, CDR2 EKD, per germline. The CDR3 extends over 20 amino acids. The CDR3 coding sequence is TGTGCCTGTGACACCCTTACCGGGGGTCCGATACCCCTTTACACCGATAAACCCATCTTT. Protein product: CACDTLTGGPIPLYTDKPIF.

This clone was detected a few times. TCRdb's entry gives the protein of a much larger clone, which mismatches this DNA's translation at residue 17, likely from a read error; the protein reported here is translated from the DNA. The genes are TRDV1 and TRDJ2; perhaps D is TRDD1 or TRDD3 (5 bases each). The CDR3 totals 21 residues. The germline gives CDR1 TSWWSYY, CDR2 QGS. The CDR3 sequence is CALGEESYHEMGKGETTQLFF. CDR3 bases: TGTGCTCTTGGGGAAGAGTCGTACCATGAAATGGGCAAAGGGGAGACAACACAACTCTTCTTT.

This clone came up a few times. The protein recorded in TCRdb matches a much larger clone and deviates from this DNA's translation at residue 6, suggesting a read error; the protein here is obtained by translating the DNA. CDR3 in amino acids: CALGASGWVITDKLIF. CDR3 sequence (DNA): TGTGCTCTTGGGGCTTCTGGCTGGGTAATCACCGATAAACTCATCTTT. The V gene is TRDV1, the J gene TRDJ1; possible D gene TRDD3, 5 bases. TCRdb leaves out the J gene; it was filled in here by matching the DNA to germline. This CDR3 region has 16 residues. Germline V gives CDR1 TSWWSYY, CDR2 QGS. Trimming shortened V by 4 bases and J by 1 base, and 16 bases separated the two germline ends.

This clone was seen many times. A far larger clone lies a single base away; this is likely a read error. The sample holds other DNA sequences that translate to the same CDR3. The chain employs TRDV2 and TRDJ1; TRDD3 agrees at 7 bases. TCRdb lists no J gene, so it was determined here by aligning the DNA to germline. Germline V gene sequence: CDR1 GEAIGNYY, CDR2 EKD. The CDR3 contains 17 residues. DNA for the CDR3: TGTGCCTGCGACAGGATGGGGGGATCTCCGGGCACCGATAAACTCATCTTT. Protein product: CACDRMGGSPGTDKLIF.

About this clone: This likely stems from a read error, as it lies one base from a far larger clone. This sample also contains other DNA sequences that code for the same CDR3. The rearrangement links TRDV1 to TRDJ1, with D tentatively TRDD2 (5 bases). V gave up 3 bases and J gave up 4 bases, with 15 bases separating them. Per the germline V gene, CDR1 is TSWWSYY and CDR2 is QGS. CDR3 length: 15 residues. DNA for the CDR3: TGTGCTCTTGGGGAGCTCCCTCCCTCCTACGATAAACTCATCTTT. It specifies CALGELPPSYDKLIF.

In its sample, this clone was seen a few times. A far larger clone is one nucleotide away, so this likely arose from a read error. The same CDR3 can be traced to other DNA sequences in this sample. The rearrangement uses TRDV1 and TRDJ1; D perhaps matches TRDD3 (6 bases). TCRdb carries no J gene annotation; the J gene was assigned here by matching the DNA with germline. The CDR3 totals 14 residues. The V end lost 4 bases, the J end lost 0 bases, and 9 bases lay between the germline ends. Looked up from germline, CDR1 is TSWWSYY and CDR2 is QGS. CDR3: CALGGPGDTDKLIF. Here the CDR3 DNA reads TGTGCTCTTGGGGGCCCTGGGGACACCGATAAACTCATCTTT.

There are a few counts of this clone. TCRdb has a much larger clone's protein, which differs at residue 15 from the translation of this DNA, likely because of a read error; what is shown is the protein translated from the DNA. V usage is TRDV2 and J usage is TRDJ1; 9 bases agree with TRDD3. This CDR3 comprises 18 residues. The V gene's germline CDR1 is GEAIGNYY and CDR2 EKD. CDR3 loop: CACDTLDWGKPTTDRLIF. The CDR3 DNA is TGTGCCTGTGACACTCTTGACTGGGGGAAACCGACCACCGATAGACTCATCTTT.

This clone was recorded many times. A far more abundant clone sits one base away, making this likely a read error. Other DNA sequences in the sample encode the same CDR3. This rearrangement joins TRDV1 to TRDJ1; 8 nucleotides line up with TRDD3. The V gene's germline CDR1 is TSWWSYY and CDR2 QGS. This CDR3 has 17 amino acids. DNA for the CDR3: TGTGCTCTTGGCTGGGGGAACACCCTTCAGTACACCGATAAGCTCATCTTT. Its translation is CALGWGNTLQYTDKLIF.

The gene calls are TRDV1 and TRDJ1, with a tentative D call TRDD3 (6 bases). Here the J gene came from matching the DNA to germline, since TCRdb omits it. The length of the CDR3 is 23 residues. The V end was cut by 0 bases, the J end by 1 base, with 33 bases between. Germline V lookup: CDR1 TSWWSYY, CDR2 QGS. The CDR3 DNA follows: TGTGCTCTTGGGGAACTTCTCTTTCCTTGCTGGGGATCGCCGAACGTGCGCACCGATAAACTCATCTTT. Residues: CALGELLFPCWGSPNVRTDKLIF.

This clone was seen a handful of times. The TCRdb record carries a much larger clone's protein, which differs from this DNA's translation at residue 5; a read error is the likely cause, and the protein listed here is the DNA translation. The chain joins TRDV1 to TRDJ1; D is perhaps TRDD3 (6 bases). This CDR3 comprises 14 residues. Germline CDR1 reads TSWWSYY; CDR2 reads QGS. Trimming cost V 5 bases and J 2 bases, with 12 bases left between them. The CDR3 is CALGTWGETDKLIF. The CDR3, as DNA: TGTGCTCTTGGGACTTGGGGGGAAACCGATAAACTCATCTTT.

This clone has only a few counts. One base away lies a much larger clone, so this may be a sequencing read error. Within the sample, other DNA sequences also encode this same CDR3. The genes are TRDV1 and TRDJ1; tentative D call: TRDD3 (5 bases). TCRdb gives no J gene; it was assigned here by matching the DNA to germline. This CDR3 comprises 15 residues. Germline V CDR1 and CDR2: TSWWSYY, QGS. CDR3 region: CALGVVIRGTDKLIF. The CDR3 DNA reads TGTGCCCTTGGGGTCGTTATCCGGGGCACCGATAAACTCATCTTT.

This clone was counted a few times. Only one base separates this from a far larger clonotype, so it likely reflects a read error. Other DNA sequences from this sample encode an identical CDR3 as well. CDR3 bases: TGTGCCTGTGACACCGTAACCCTCTGGGGGATACGCGAAACCCAGACCGATAAACTCATCTTC. This codes for CACDTVTLWGIRETQTDKLIF. The V gene is listed as TRDV2; no J gene was called; the table's D call TRDD3 went unverified against the DNA. The CDR3 is made up of 21 amino acids. The germline CDR1 and CDR2 sequences are GEAIGNYY and EKD.

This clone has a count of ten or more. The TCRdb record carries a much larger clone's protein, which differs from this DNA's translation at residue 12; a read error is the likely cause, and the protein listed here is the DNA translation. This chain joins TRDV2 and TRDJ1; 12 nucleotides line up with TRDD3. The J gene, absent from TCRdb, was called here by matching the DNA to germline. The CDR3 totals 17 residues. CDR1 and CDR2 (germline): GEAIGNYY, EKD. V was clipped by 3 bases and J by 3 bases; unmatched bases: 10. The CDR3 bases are TGTGCCTGTGACTTCAAACTGGGGGATACCAACGCCGATAAACTCATCTTT. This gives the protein CACDFKLGDTNADKLIF.

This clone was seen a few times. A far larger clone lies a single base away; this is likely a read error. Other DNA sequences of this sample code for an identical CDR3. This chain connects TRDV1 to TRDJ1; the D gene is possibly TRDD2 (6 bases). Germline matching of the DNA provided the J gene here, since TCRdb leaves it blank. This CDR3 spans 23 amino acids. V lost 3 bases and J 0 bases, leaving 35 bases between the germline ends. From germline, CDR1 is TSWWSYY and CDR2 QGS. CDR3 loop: CALGDHIPVVPPGVLPYTDKLIF. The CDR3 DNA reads TGTGCTCTTGGGGATCACATTCCTGTAGTGCCACCGGGGGTCCTACCGTACACCGATAAACTCATCTTT.

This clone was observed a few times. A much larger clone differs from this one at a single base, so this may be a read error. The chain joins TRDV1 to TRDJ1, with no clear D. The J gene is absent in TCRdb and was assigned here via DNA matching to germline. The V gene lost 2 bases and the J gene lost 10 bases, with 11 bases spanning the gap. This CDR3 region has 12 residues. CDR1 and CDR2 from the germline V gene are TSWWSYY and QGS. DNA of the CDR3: TGTGCTCTTGGGGAATTTTTAGGGAGACTCATCTTT. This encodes CALGEFLGRLIF.

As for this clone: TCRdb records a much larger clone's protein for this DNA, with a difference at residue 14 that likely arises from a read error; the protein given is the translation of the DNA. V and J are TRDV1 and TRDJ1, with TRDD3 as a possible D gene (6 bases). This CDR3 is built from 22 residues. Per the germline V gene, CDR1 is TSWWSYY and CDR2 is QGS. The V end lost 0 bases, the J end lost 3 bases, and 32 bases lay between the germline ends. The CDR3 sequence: CALGELGGDLGTGSYLSDKLIF. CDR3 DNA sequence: TGTGCTCTTGGGGAACTTGGAGGGGACTTAGGTACTGGGAGCTACCTTTCCGATAAACTCATCTTT.

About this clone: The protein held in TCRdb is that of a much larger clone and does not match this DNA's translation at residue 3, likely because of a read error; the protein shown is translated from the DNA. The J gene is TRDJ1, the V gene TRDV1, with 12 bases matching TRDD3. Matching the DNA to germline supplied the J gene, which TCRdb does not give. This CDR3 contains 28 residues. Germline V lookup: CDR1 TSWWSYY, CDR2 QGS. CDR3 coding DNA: TGTGCTCCTGGGGAACGGGGCGAGTTTGCCTTCCCCCCTTCTCGTACTGTCTGGGGGATACGGGGCACCGATAAACTCATCTTT. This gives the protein CAPGERGEFAFPPSRTVWGIRGTDKLIF.

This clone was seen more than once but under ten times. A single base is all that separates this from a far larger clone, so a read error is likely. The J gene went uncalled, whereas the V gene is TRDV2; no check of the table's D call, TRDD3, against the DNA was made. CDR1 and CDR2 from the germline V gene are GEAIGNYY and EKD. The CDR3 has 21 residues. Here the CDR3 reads CACDTVLGDTVSSWDTRQMFF. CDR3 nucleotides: TGTGCCTGTGACACCGTACTGGGGGATACGGTAAGCTCCTGGGACACCCGACAGATGTTTTTT.

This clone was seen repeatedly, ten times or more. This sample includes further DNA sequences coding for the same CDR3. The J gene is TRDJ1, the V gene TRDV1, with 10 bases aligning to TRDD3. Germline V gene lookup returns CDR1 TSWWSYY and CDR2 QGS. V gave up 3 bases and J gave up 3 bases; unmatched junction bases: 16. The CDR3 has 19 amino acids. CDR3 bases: TGTGCTCTTGGGGACCCTTTCCCTTACTGGGGGATCAGGTCCGATAAACTCATCTTT. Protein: CALGDPFPYWGIRSDKLIF.

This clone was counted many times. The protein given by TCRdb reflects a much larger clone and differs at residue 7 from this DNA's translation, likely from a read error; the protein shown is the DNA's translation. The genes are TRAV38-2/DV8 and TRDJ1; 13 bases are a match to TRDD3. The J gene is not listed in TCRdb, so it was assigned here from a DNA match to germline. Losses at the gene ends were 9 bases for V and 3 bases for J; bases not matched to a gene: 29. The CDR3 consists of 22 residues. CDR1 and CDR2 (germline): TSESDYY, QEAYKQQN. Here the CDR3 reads CASFLEAHYWGIRVGGPDKLIF. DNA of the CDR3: TGTGCTTCCTTCCTAGAAGCCCATTACTGGGGGATACGCGTAGGGGGTCCCGATAAACTCATCTTT.

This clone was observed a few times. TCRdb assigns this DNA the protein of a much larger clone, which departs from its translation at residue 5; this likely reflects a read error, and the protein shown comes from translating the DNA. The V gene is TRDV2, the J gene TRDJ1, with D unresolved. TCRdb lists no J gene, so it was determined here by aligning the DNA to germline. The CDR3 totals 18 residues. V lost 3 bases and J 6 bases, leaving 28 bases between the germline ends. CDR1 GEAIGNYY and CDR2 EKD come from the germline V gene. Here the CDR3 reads CACDLSHSRPGGDNKLIF. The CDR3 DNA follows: TGTGCCTGTGACCTTTCTCATTCCCGACCGGGTGGCGATAATAAACTCATCTTT.